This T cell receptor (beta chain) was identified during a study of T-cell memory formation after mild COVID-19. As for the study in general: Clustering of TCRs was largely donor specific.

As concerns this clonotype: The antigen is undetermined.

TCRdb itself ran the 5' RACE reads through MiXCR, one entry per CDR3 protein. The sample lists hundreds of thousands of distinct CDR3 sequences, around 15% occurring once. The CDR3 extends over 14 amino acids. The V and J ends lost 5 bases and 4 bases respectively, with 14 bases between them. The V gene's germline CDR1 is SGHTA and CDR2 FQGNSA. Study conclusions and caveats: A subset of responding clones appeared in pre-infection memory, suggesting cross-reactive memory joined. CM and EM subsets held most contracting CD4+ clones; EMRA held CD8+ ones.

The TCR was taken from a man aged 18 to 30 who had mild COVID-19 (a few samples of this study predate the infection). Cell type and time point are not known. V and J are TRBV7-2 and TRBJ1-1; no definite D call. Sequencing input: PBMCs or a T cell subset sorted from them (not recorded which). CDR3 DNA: TGTGCCAGCAGCCCAGGACGACTGGCCACTGAAGCTTTCTTT. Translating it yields CASSPGRLATEAFF.